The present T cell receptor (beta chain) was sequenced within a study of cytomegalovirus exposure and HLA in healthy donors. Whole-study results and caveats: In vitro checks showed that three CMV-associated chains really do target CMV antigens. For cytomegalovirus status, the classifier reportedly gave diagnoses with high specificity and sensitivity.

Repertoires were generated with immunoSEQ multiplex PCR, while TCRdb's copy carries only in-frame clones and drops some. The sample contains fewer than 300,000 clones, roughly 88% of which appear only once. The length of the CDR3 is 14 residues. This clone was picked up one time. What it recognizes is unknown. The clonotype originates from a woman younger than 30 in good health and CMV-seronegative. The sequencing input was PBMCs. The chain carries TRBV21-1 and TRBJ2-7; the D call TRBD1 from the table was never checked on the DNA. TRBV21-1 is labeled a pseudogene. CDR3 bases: TGTGCCAGCAGCAACAGGCAGGGGGGCTACGAGCAGTACTTC. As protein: CASSNRQGGYEQYF.